The 24 T cell receptor beta chains below come from one sample, sequenced in a study of Graves' ophthalmopathy and Graves' hyperthyroidism (dated by TCRdb to the late 2010s). TCRdb lists the instrument as Illumina HiSeq 2000. For repertoire sequencing, TCR beta CDR3 regions were amplified from RNA transcripts. The first round of RT-PCR was done with HTBI primers and the Qiagen OneStep RT-PCR kit, and was followed by a second round of multiplex PCR, then size selection and purification. In-frame beta chains were kept once TCRdb had trimmed the public reads at Q25 with fastp and called clones with MiXCR. Duplicate CDR3 protein sequences are folded into a single record with the most common DNA and genes. The sample table contains about 220,000 distinct CDR3 sequences; only one count was recorded for under 25% of them. The ten biggest clones cover approximately 39% of the sample. The sample was peripheral blood. These receptors all stem from a woman between 50 and 59 years old with Graves' ophthalmopathy. Donor details come from another sample of the same person, matched by shared clones.

There are a few counts of this clonotype. This chain joins TRBV13 and TRBJ2-7; TRBD2 aligns across 11 bases. Germline V lookup: CDR1 PRHDT, CDR2 FYEKMQ (reference sequence). This CDR3 comprises 18 residues. Losses at the gene ends were 2 bases for V and 2 bases for J; bases not matched to a gene: 11. CDR3 sequence (DNA): TGTGCCAGCAGCTTAAGACCCCCGGCTAGCGGGAGGCCCTACGAGCAGTACTTC. Its translation is CASSLRPPASGRPYEQYF.

The sample holds many counts of this clonotype. V and J are TRBV6-5 and TRBJ2-5; 15 nucleotides agree with TRBD2. Trimming cost V 4 bases and J 7 bases; bases outside gene matches: 7. CDR3 length: 16 residues. Germline V gene lookup returns CDR1 MNHEY and CDR2 SVGAGI. The CDR3 here is CASSSPGLAGGLTQYF. For the CDR3, the DNA is TGTGCCAGCAGTTCCCCGGGACTAGCGGGAGGTTTGACCCAGTACTTC.

The rearrangement links TRBV2 to TRBJ2-7, with TRBD1 matching 8 bases. Germline CDR1 is SNHLY and CDR2 is FYNNEI. The V and J ends lost 2 bases and 6 bases, in that order; junction bases with no gene match: 12. This CDR3 comprises 16 residues. DNA of the CDR3: TGTGCCAGCAGTGAAATACCGGACAGGGCCCGGGGCGAGCAGTACTTC. Protein product: CASSEIPDRARGEQYF.

This chain uses TRBV15 with TRBJ1-2, with unresolved D. Trimming took 0 bases from V and 5 from J, leaving 16 bases between them. Germline CDR1 and CDR2: LNHNV and YYDKDF (reference sequence). The CDR3 contains 16 residues. Here the CDR3 reads CATSRDSAGSRYGYTF. CDR3 DNA: TGTGCCACCAGCAGAGATTCCGCGGGGTCGCGGTATGGCTACACCTTC.

This clonotype was recorded at least ten times. This sequence joins TRBV27 and TRBJ2-7, with 8 bases aligning to TRBD2. The junction had 7 bases not matched to a gene; V was cut back by 3 bases and J by 3 bases. Germline-derived CDR1 and CDR2 are MNHEY and SMNVEV (reference sequence). The CDR3 is 15 residues long. The CDR3: CASSFGGREDYEQYF. The CDR3 DNA reads as TGTGCCAGCAGTTTCGGCGGGCGGGAGGACTACGAGCAGTACTTC.

Notes on this clonotype: An end of the junction does not agree with germline; a read error may underlie this. This chain joins TRBV6-4 and TRBJ1-1; D remains unclear. The CDR3 sequence is 12 residues long. Germline CDR1 is MRHNA and CDR2 is SNTAGT. The CDR3 region is CASIRVRTEACF. CDR3 in DNA: TGTGCCAGCATCCGAGTTCGGACTGAAGCTTGCTTT.

Details on this clonotype: It may be a read error: a sequence one base away is much more abundant. V gene TRBV7-8 combines with J gene TRBJ2-5, with D tentatively TRBD2 (5 bases). Trimming took off 6 bases at V and 5 bases at J, with 10 bases between the two ends. The CDR3 covers 12 residues. Germline V CDR1 and CDR2: SGHVS, FQNEAQ. The CDR3: CASSNTGETQYF. DNA for the CDR3: TGTGCCAGCAGTAATACGGGGGAGACCCAGTACTTC.

In its sample, this clonotype was seen many times. The chain employs TRBV7-2 and TRBJ1-1; D unresolved. V was cut by 5 bases and J by 6 bases, with 7 bases left in between. Germline lookup yields CDR1 SGHTA and CDR2 FQGNSA. This CDR3 has 11 residues. CDR3 coding DNA: TGTGCCAGCAGCCCGGACGCTGAAGCTTTCTTT. Its protein is CASSPDAEAFF.

The chain carries TRBV11-1 and TRBJ1-2; 7 positions agree with TRBD1. The V and J ends lost 4 bases and 4 bases, in that order; junction bases with no gene match: 3. This CDR3 is built from 13 residues. Germline-derived CDR1 and CDR2 are SGHAT and FQDESV (reference sequence). The CDR3 DNA is TGTGCCAGCAGCTGGGACAGAAGCTATGGCTACACCTTC. Residues: CASSWDRSYGYTF. The variable domain in full, with the rest retrieved from reference TRBV11-1 and TRBJ1-2, is EAEVAQSPRYKITEKSQAVAFWCDPISGHATLYWYRQILGQGPELLVQFQDESVVDDSQLPKDRFSAERLKGVDSTLKIQPAELGDSAMYLCASSWDRSYGYTFGSGTRLTVV.

This clonotype showed up many times. V and J are TRBV7-3 and TRBJ1-6, with D maybe TRBD1 (6 bases). Looked up from germline, CDR1 is SGHTA and CDR2 is FQGTGA. The CDR3 runs 16 residues. The V gene lost 5 bases and the J gene lost 9 bases, with 20 bases spanning the gap. For the CDR3, the DNA is TGTGCCAGCAGCCAATCCGACAGGCAATCGGGTTCACCCCTCCACTTT. Translating gives CASSQSDRQSGSPLHF.

This clonotype was detected a few times. The rearrangement links TRBV24-1 to TRBJ2-2; D is tentatively TRBD1 or TRBD2 (5 bases each). Germline CDR1 KGHDR, CDR2 SFDVKD. The CDR3 is 15 amino acids. V was trimmed by 5 bases and J by 4 bases, leaving 13 bases between them. CDR3 amino acids: CATSVSGAGTGELFF. CDR3 DNA: TGTGCCACCAGTGTTTCTGGGGCGGGCACCGGGGAGCTGTTTTTT.

A note on this clonotype: A read error is possible here, since a much larger clone lies one base away. The rearrangement joins TRBV19 to TRBJ2-5; TRBD1 might be the D (5 bases). V lost 5 bases to trimming and J lost 5 bases, with 15 bases between them. The germline CDR1 and CDR2 sequences are LNHDA and SQIVND (reference sequence). This CDR3 region has 14 residues. The CDR3 DNA follows: TGTGCCAGTAGTGCCTTGGACACTTGGGAGACCCAGTACTTC. Its protein is CASSALDTWETQYF.

This clonotype was seen ten or more times. This chain connects TRBV28 to TRBJ2-5; D is uncertain. V was shortened by 4 bases and J by 3 bases, with 15 bases between the two germline ends. The germline V gene has CDR1 MDHEN and CDR2 SYDVKM. This CDR3 is built from 15 residues. The DNA of the CDR3 is TGTGCCAGCAGTTCCGCAGGACCGTATGAAGAGACCCAGTACTTC. Translating it yields CASSSAGPYEETQYF.

This clonotype was picked up a small number of times. The rearrangement joins TRBV28 to TRBJ1-5; TRBD1 aligns across 9 bases. This CDR3 spans 16 amino acids. V was pared by 3 bases and J by 4 bases, with 7 bases of the junction left unmatched. Germline CDR1 is MDHEN and CDR2 is SYDVKM. Written as DNA, the CDR3 is TGTGCCAGCAGTTTGGAACAGGGGGCCGTAAATCAGCCCCAGCATTTT. It yields the protein CASSLEQGAVNQPQHF.

In the case of this clonotype: The junction departs from germline at one end; a sequencing error may be responsible. This chain connects TRBV19 to TRBJ1-1; no clear D. This CDR3 region has 14 residues. Germline V CDR1 and CDR2: LNHDA, SQIVND (reference sequence). The CDR3: CASSIAGRRTEAFF. CDR3 sequence (DNA): TGTGCCAGTAGTATAGCCGGCAGGCGCACTGAGGCTTTCTTT.

This clonotype was observed many times. The chain joins TRBV7-9 to TRBJ2-7, with a weak D call TRBD1 (6 bases). Germline CDR1 and CDR2: SEHNR and FQNEAQ (reference sequence). V lost 6 bases and J lost 4, with 10 bases in between. The CDR3 is 12 residues long. CDR3 region: CASSWTAYEQYF. In nucleotides, the CDR3 is TGTGCCAGCAGTTGGACAGCATACGAGCAGTACTTC.

A word on this clonotype: The junction departs from germline at one end; a sequencing error may be responsible. The CDR3 DNA is TGTGCCAGCAGTCCGCAGGGACAGGTCCAAGAGACCCCGTACTTC. Protein product: CASSPQGQVQETPYF. The V gene is TRBV12-3 or TRBV12-4, the J gene TRBJ2-5; 8 bases fit TRBD1. The CDR3 spans 15 residues.

This clonotype was seen ten or more times. This chain connects TRBV7-3 to TRBJ1-1; D is unclear. V lost 5 bases, J lost 5 bases, and 12 bases lay in between. CDR1 SGHTA and CDR2 FQGTGA come from the germline V gene. The CDR3 extends over 13 amino acids. CDR3 residues: CASSAGRRTEAFF. Written as DNA, the CDR3 is TGTGCCAGCAGCGCCGGAAGGAGGACTGAAGCTTTCTTT.

A word on this clonotype: Since the CDR3 does not end with the conserved phenylalanine or tryptophan, this likely comes from a read error. The chain carries TRBV14 and TRBJ2-2; D is perhaps TRBD2 (5 bases). Trimming cost V 1 base and J 7 bases, with 10 bases left between them. The V gene's germline CDR1 is SGHDN and CDR2 FVKESK. This CDR3 comprises 14 residues. CDR3 DNA: TGTGCCAGCAGCCAAGTTGACACTAGCGGGGAGCTGTTTTCT. This codes for CASSQVDTSGELFS.

This clonotype has a count of ten or more. The V call is TRBV19, the J call TRBJ1-5; the D is unclear. This CDR3 contains 15 residues. Trimming stripped 1 base from V and 4 bases from J, with 11 bases between. Germline V gene lookup returns CDR1 LNHDA and CDR2 SQIVND (reference sequence). In DNA form, the CDR3 reads TGTGCCAGTAGTATAGCGGCGGCGGTTAATCAGCCCCAGCATTTT. The encoded protein is CASSIAAAVNQPQHF. The full variable domain, its missing parts supplied by reference TRBV19 and TRBJ1-5, is DGGITQSPKYLFRKEGQNVTLSCEQNLNHDAMYWYRQDPGQGLRLIYYSQIVNDFQKGDIAEGYSVSREKKESFPLTVTSAQKNPTAFYLCASSIAAAVNQPQHFGDGTRLSIL.

With respect to this clonotype: Likely a read error: the CDR3 ends without its conserved phenylalanine or tryptophan. The chain combines TRBV2 with TRBJ2-6; the D gene is possibly TRBD1 (5 bases). Germline V lookup: CDR1 SNHLY, CDR2 FYNNEI. The CDR3 extends over 12 amino acids. Trimming left V 6 bases short and J 6 bases short, with 6 bases between. CDR3 loop: CASRDTANVLTL. In DNA form, the CDR3 reads TGTGCCAGCAGGGACACGGCCAACGTCCTGACTCTC.

This clonotype showed up many times. V is TRBV5-1 and J is TRBJ2-7; TRBD2 is a possible D gene (5 bases). The germline CDR1 and CDR2 sequences are SGHRS and YFSETQ. Trimming removed 0 bases at V and 0 bases at J, with 7 bases between. The CDR3 loop spans 14 amino acids. The CDR3 loop reads CASSLDGNSYEQYF. The DNA of the CDR3 is TGCGCCAGCAGCTTGGACGGGAACTCCTACGAGCAGTACTTC.

This rearrangement joins TRBV7-3 to TRBJ2-7; a possible D gene is TRBD2 (6 bases). CDR3 size: 18 residues. Trimming cost V 3 bases and J 3 bases, with 24 bases left between them. Germline loops: CDR1 SGHTA, CDR2 FQGTGA. CDR3 sequence (DNA): TGTGCCAGCAGCTTGCGGTATTGCGGGAACGGGTTCCTCTACGAGCAGTACTTC. Translation: CASSLRYCGNGFLYEQYF.

This clonotype was seen at least ten times. V and J are TRBV25-1 and TRBJ2-7; the D is unclear. V was trimmed by 7 bases and J by 3 bases, leaving 7 bases between them. The length of the CDR3 is 11 residues. The germline CDR1 and CDR2 sequences are MGHDK and SYGVNS. The CDR3 loop is CASTSFYEQYF. CDR3 DNA sequence: TGTGCCAGCACCAGTTTCTACGAGCAGTACTTC.